This TCR beta chain derives from a study of blood T cell repertoires in COVID-19. Profiled with immunoSEQ multiplex PCR; TCRdb holds only in-frame clones, not every one. The data show approximately 70,000 clones, with 88% seen just once and 1% to 1.5% held by the top ten. This clone was seen more than once but under ten times. V lost 5 bases, J lost 6 bases, and 13 bases lay in between. This CDR3 has 13 residues. The receptor's source is a woman aged 60-75 years with acute or convalescent COVID-19. Sequencing input: peripheral blood. The V call is TRBV12-3 or TRBV12-4, the J call TRBJ1-2; possible D gene TRBD1, 5 bases. The CDR3 loop is CASSPRGRDGYTF. The CDR3 bases are TGTGCCAGCAGTCCGCGGGGGAGGGATGGCTACACCTTC.